The 8 T cell receptor beta chains reported below all come from one sample, sequenced in a study of technical replicates of blood from a few donors. Libraries were prepared by immunoSEQ multiplex PCR; TCRdb keeps only in-frame clonotypes and omits some of them. The sample lists about 97,000 clones, about 95% occurring once. The sample consisted of T cells isolated from PBMCs. The source of these receptors is a human donor in good health.

This sequence joins TRBV7-2 and TRBJ2-3, with 7 bases lining up with TRBD2. The CDR3 sequence is 16 residues long. V lost 1 base and J lost 0; bases outside the gene matches: 4. Per the germline V gene, CDR1 is SGHTA and CDR2 is FQGNSA. CDR3 DNA: TGTGCCAGCAGCTTAGGTCTAGCGGTTAGCACAGATACGCAGTATTTT. Translated, it gives CASSLGLAVSTDTQYF.

The gene calls are TRBV30 and TRBJ1-5; 9 bases are shared with TRBD1. V trimming: 3 bases; J trimming: 7 bases; junction bases outside the gene matches: 4. Germline values: CDR1 GTSNPN, CDR2 SVGIG (reference sequence). This CDR3 has 13 amino acids. The chain's CDR3 is CAWRDRGSQPQHF. CDR3 DNA sequence: TGTGCCTGGAGAGACAGGGGGAGCCAGCCCCAGCATTTT.

V usage is TRBV30 and J usage is TRBJ1-2, with 10 bases matching TRBD1. V lost 4 bases and J lost 3; bases outside the gene matches: 5. CDR3 length: 14 residues. Per germline, CDR1 GTSNPN and CDR2 SVGIG (reference sequence). This CDR3 is CAWTLTGGYYGYTF. For the CDR3, the DNA is TGTGCCTGGACTCTGACAGGGGGCTACTATGGCTACACCTTC.

This chain connects TRBV10-1 to TRBJ2-2; 8 nucleotides line up with TRBD2. CDR3 length: 19 residues. V gave up 4 bases and J gave up 4 bases; unmatched junction bases: 17. Germline V CDR1 and CDR2: WNHNN, SYGVQD (reference sequence). The CDR3 reads CASSATAVAGGRSTGELFF. CDR3 coding DNA: TGCGCCAGCAGTGCCACAGCAGTGGCGGGAGGCCGTAGCACCGGGGAGCTGTTTTTT.

This chain connects TRBV29-1 to TRBJ1-1; TRBD1 matches 7 bases. Germline-derived CDR1 and CDR2 are SQVTM and ANQGSEA. Losses at the gene ends were 4 bases for V and 2 bases for J; bases not matched to a gene: 4. This CDR3 is built from 13 residues. For the CDR3, the DNA is TGCAGCGTTGCGGCAGGGGGTAACACTGAAGCTTTCTTT. This codes for CSVAAGGNTEAFF.

The chain employs TRBV11-3 and TRBJ2-3, with D perhaps matching TRBD2 (6 bases). From germline, CDR1 is SGHNT and CDR2 YENEEA. Trimming left V 3 bases short and J 0 bases short, with 13 bases between. This CDR3 is built from 16 residues. The CDR3 spells CASSFRGGLSTDTQYF. CDR3 bases: TGTGCCAGCAGCTTTAGAGGAGGGCTAAGCACAGATACGCAGTATTTT. Full variable domain (rest looked up from reference TRBV11-3 and TRBJ2-3): EAGVVQSPRYKIIEKKQPVAFWCNPISGHNTLYWYLQNLGQGPELLIRYENEEAVDDSQLPKDRFSAERLKGVDSTLKIQPAELGDSAVYLCASSFRGGLSTDTQYFGPGTRLTVL.

This clone was observed a few times. The J gene is TRBJ1-4, the V gene TRBV30, with 12 bases lining up with TRBD1. Per the germline V gene, CDR1 is GTSNPN and CDR2 is SVGIG (reference sequence). V shed 7 bases, J shed 8 bases, and the junction held 11 bases outside the gene matches. The CDR3 is made up of 15 amino acids. CDR3 sequence: CASTGGQGAREKLFF. The DNA for the CDR3 is TGTGCCTCAACTGGGGGACAGGGGGCGAGGGAAAAACTGTTTTTT.

A few counts support this clone. The V and J genes are TRBV10-1 and TRBJ1-4, with 10 bases matching TRBD1. This CDR3 is built from 15 residues. The V gene's germline CDR1 is WNHNN and CDR2 SYGVQD (reference sequence). V was pared by 2 bases and J by 7 bases, with 4 bases of the junction left unmatched. In nucleotides, the CDR3 is TGCGCCAGCAGTGAGACGGGACAGGGGTTTGAAAAACTGTTTTTT. It encodes CASSETGQGFEKLFF.